Listed here are 30 T cell receptor beta chains from one sample, sequenced in a study of blood T cell repertoires in COVID-19. The data were produced by immunoSEQ multiplex PCR, yet TCRdb's version contains in-frame clones alone and is incomplete. The sample contains about 230,000 clones, approximately 83% of which appear only once. The source material was peripheral blood. These receptors came from a woman in her fifties or sixties with acute or convalescent COVID-19.

The gene calls are TRBV28 and TRBJ1-5; 8 bases are shared with TRBD1. This CDR3 has 13 amino acids. The J segment lost 9 bases and the V segment lost 8 bases, leaving 9 bases of the junction unmatched. Germline V CDR1 and CDR2: MDHEN, SYDVKM. The CDR3 sequence is CASDRGLKRPQHF. The CDR3 nucleotides read TGTGCCAGCGACAGGGGCCTTAAACGGCCCCAGCATTTT.

The V call is TRBV19, the J call TRBJ1-1; 7 bases map to TRBD1. The junction had 14 bases not matched to a gene; V was cut back by 5 bases and J by 11 bases. The CDR3 is made up of 14 amino acids. Germline V lookup: CDR1 LNHDA, CDR2 SQIVND (reference sequence). In DNA form, the CDR3 reads TGTGCCAGTAGTTCGACAGGGCACGCGAGTAGGGCTTTCTTT. Protein sequence: CASSSTGHASRAFF.

The rearrangement joins TRBV21-1 to TRBJ1-5. TRBV21-1 is flagged as a pseudogene. The CDR3 covers 13 residues. CDR3 DNA sequence: TGTGCCAGCACCCCTTGCGGCAGTCAGCCCCAGCATTTT. Translated: CASTPCGSQPQHF.

The chain carries TRBV12-3 or TRBV12-4 and TRBJ2-1, with 9 bases fitting TRBD1. V trimming: 3 bases; J trimming: 12 bases; junction bases outside the gene matches: 6. This CDR3 comprises 13 residues. The CDR3 region has the DNA TGTGCCAGCAGTTTCACAGGGGGCAAAGGGCAGTTCTTC. Protein sequence: CASSFTGGKGQFF.

This sequence joins TRBV6-1 and TRBJ2-7, with 7 nucleotides matching TRBD1. CDR3 length: 14 residues. After removal of 3 bases from V and 7 bases from J, the junction contained 9 bases not matched to a gene. The germline CDR1 and CDR2 sequences are MNHNS and SASEGT. CDR3 protein: CASSDGTVGQEQYF. In DNA, the CDR3 is TGTGCCAGCAGTGACGGGACAGTCGGTCAGGAGCAGTACTTC.

This clone has more than one count but fewer than ten. The V and J genes are TRBV7-9 and TRBJ1-4; 7 nucleotides line up with TRBD1. From germline, CDR1 is SEHNR and CDR2 FQNEAQ (reference sequence). Germline trimming cut 4 bases from V and 3 bases from J; bases unmatched to any gene: 5. The CDR3 spans 15 residues. The CDR3 sequence is CASSSEGQPNEKLFF. The CDR3 DNA is TGTGCCAGCAGCTCAGAGGGACAGCCTAATGAAAAACTGTTTTTT.

This clone was picked up many times. Here the CDR3 reads CASSLGAGGNQPQHF. CDR3 sequence (DNA): TGTGCCAGCAGCTTAGGCGCAGGGGGCAATCAGCCCCAGCATTTT. The V and J genes are TRBV11-2 and TRBJ1-5; D perhaps matches TRBD1 (6 bases). The CDR3 contains 15 residues. CDR1 SGHAT and CDR2 FQNNGV come from the germline V gene. Trimming shortened V by 1 base and J by 2 bases, and 9 bases separated the two germline ends. The full variable domain, with the rest looked up from reference TRBV11-2 and TRBJ1-5, is EAGVAQSPRYKIIEKRQSVAFWCNPISGHATLYWYQQILGQGPKLLIQFQNNGVVDDSQLPKDRFSAERLKGVDSTLKIQPAKLEDSAVYLCASSLGAGGNQPQHFGDGTRLSIL.

V is TRBV28 and J is TRBJ2-5, with D perhaps matching TRBD2 (7 bases). In germline, CDR1 is MDHEN, CDR2 SYDVKM. The CDR3 runs 15 residues. V shed 6 bases and J shed 5 bases, with 19 bases lying between them. CDR3 DNA: TGTGCCAGCAGCACTCCCGCGGGGGCCCAGGAGACCCAGTACTTC. Its protein is CASSTPAGAQETQYF.

The J gene is TRBJ1-2, the V gene TRBV24-1; TRBD1 is a possible D gene (6 bases). Germline lookup yields CDR1 KGHDR and CDR2 SFDVKD. V shed 2 bases and J shed 11 bases, with 11 bases lying between them. The CDR3 has 12 amino acids. The CDR3 sequence: CATSDWAGAYTF. The DNA of the CDR3 is TGTGCCACCAGTGATTGGGCAGGGGCGTACACCTTC.

A single count supports this clone. The chain links TRBV11-2 to TRBJ1-2, with TRBD1 identical over 9 bases. From germline, CDR1 is SGHAT and CDR2 FQNNGV. Trimming took 5 bases from V and 7 from J; bases not matched to a gene: 5. CDR3 length equals 13 residues. The DNA of the CDR3 is TGTGCCAGCAGCCCAGGACAGGGGTTTGGCTACACCTTC. This gives the protein CASSPGQGFGYTF.

This clone was picked up one time. This chain uses TRBV7-8 with TRBJ2-7, with D maybe TRBD1 (5 bases). Trimming cost V 5 bases and J 0 bases, with 11 bases left between them. This CDR3 has 14 residues. Germline V gene data show CDR1 as SGHVS and CDR2 as FQNEAQ. DNA for the CDR3: TGTGCCAGCAGCATGACAGTTTACTCCTACGAGCAGTACTTC. Translated: CASSMTVYSYEQYF.

The J gene is TRBJ1-6, the V gene TRBV2; weak D call: TRBD1 (6 bases). This CDR3 comprises 16 residues. V dropped 0 bases and J dropped 5 bases, with 11 bases sitting between them. The germline V gene encodes CDR1 SNHLY and CDR2 FYNNEI. CDR3 region: CASSEAGTTNNSPLHF. DNA for the CDR3: TGTGCCAGCAGTGAAGCAGGGACAACTAATAATTCACCCCTCCACTTT. Filled out from reference TRBV2 and TRBJ1-6, the complete variable domain reads EPEVTQTPSHQVTQMGQEVILRCVPISNHLYFYWYRQILGQKVEFLVSFYNNEISEKSEIFDDQFSVERPDGSNFTLKIRSTKLEDSAMYFCASSEAGTTNNSPLHFGNGTRLTVT.

The chain combines TRBV5-8 with TRBJ1-5, with 9 bases identical to TRBD1. This CDR3 is 19 amino acids long. The J segment lost 0 bases and the V segment lost 4 bases, leaving 14 bases of the junction unmatched. Germline V gene sequence: CDR1 SGHTS, CDR2 YDEGEE. DNA for the CDR3: TGTGCCAGCAGCCGGGGAAGGGGGACAGGGTTGGGTAGCAATCAGCCCCAGCATTTT. Amino acids: CASSRGRGTGLGSNQPQHF.

This chain connects TRBV9 to TRBJ1-4; D remains unclear. Germline lookup yields CDR1 SGDLS and CDR2 YYNGEE. The CDR3 is 14 residues long. V was shortened by 5 bases and J by 5 bases, with 13 bases between the two germline ends. The CDR3 DNA sequence: TGTGCCAGCAGTTCGTCAGGTCTCAATGAAAAACTGTTTTTT. It yields the protein CASSSSGLNEKLFF.

The chain combines TRBV24-1 with TRBJ1-1; tentative D call: TRBD1 (6 bases). V was clipped by 1 base and J by 6 bases, with 11 bases between them. The germline CDR1 and CDR2 sequences are KGHDR and SFDVKD. CDR3 length: 14 amino acids. The CDR3 is CATSDFTGGAEAFF. CDR3 DNA: TGTGCCACCAGTGATTTTACTGGGGGCGCTGAAGCTTTCTTT.

The chain uses TRBV5-6 and TRBJ2-3; 10 bases map to TRBD2. Trimming at V came to 6 bases and at J to 7 bases, leaving 17 bases not matched to a gene. The length of the CDR3 is 17 residues. Germline V gene lookup returns CDR1 SGHDT and CDR2 YYEEEE. Written as DNA, the CDR3 is TGTGCCAGCATCATCACGGGCCTAGCGGGGGTGCGGCATACGCAGTATTTT. Encoded protein: CASIITGLAGVRHTQYF.

The chain couples TRBV6-5 to TRBJ2-1; TRBD2 matches at 14 bases. This CDR3 region has 14 residues. The ends lost 4 bases at V and 14 bases at J; junction bases unmatched: 7. CDR1 is MNHEY and CDR2 is SVGAGI in the germline V gene. DNA of the CDR3: TGTGCCAGCAGTTTGACTAGCGGGAGGGCCGGGGAGTTCTTC. Translating it yields CASSLTSGRAGEFF.

The J gene is TRBJ2-3, the V gene TRBV7-2, with D uncertain. CDR3 size: 14 residues. The germline V gene has CDR1 SGHTA and CDR2 FQGNSA. Trimming took off 4 bases at V and 0 bases at J, with 8 bases between the two ends. The CDR3 sequence is CASSSSTSTDTQYF. CDR3 sequence (DNA): TGTGCCAGCAGCTCGAGCACGAGCACAGATACGCAGTATTTT.

The rearrangement joins TRBV23-1 to TRBJ2-1; 7 bases are shared with TRBD2. TRBV23-1 is an ORF, with its function uncertain. This CDR3 contains 14 residues. The trim removed 4 bases at V and 5 bases at J, leaving 5 bases unmatched. DNA of the CDR3: TGCGCCAGCAGTCCGGGACTAATAGACAATGAGCAGTTCTTC. This codes for CASSPGLIDNEQFF.

The gene calls are TRBV5-1 and TRBJ1-4, with 7 positions matching TRBD1. Germline V gives CDR1 SGHRS, CDR2 YFSETQ. The CDR3 extends over 14 amino acids. V lost 0 bases, J lost 6 bases, and 2 bases stayed unmatched. This CDR3 is CASSLVGTDEKLFF. In DNA form, the CDR3 reads TGCGCCAGCAGCTTGGTCGGGACAGATGAAAAACTGTTTTTT. The full variable domain, in which reference TRBV5-1 and TRBJ1-4 provide the parts outside the CDR3, is KAGVTQTPRYLIKTRGQQVTLSCSPISGHRSVSWYQQTPGQGLQFLFEYFSETQRNKGNFPGRFSGRQFSNSRSEMNVSTLELGDSALYLCASSLVGTDEKLFFGSGTQLSVL.

This clone was seen just once. The chain combines TRBV7-3 with TRBJ2-7; no clear D gene. V lost 2 bases and J lost 6, with 14 bases in between. This CDR3 contains 14 residues. Germline V gene sequence: CDR1 SGHTA, CDR2 FQGTGA. This chain's CDR3 is CASSLDGVSSEQYF. As DNA, the CDR3 is TGTGCCAGCAGCTTAGACGGAGTGTCTTCCGAGCAGTACTTC.

The chain has TRBV6-6 and TRBJ2-7; 9 nucleotides match TRBD1. CDR3 length equals 15 residues. V trimming: 7 bases; J trimming: 1 base; junction bases outside the gene matches: 8. The germline V gene has CDR1 MNHNY and CDR2 SVGAGI (reference sequence). CDR3 DNA sequence: TGTGCCAGCACCGCCGGGACAGGGCTTTCCTACGAGCAGTACTTC. It specifies CASTAGTGLSYEQYF.

This clone came up once. The chain carries TRBV5-1 and TRBJ1-1; no reliable D call. Germline V CDR1 and CDR2: SGHRS, YFSETQ. The CDR3 is made up of 14 amino acids. The ends were cut back, 0 bases at V and 1 base at J, with 7 bases in the middle. CDR3 nucleotide sequence: TGCGCCAGCAGCTTGGCAGGAAGGAACACTGAAGCTTTCTTT. Translating gives CASSLAGRNTEAFF.

The V gene is TRBV7-2, the J gene TRBJ1-6; D is ambiguous. Germline CDR1 SGHTA, CDR2 FQGNSA. V lost 4 bases and J 10 bases, leaving 17 bases between the germline ends. The CDR3 spans 15 residues. The CDR3 is CASSSRGGALSPLHF. CDR3 bases: TGTGCCAGCAGCTCCCGCGGCGGTGCTCTATCACCCCTCCACTTT.

The chain's CDR3 is CASSVLSGDHSGETQYF. The CDR3 DNA follows: TGTGCCAGCAGCGTATTAAGTGGAGATCACTCGGGAGAGACCCAGTACTTC. The genes are TRBV9 and TRBJ2-5; D unclear. Germline-derived CDR1 and CDR2 are SGDLS and YYNGEE. This CDR3 is built from 17 residues. V lost 1 base to trimming and J lost 4 bases, with 20 bases between them.

This clone was observed once. The chain links TRBV11-2 to TRBJ1-2; D perhaps matches TRBD1 (5 bases). The CDR3 has 14 residues. Trimming left V 4 bases short and J 4 bases short, with 13 bases between. CDR1 is SGHAT and CDR2 is FQNNGV in the germline V gene. The CDR3 nucleotides are TGTGCCAGCAGCTCATTCGGGGGGTTCTATGGCTACACCTTC. It yields the protein CASSSFGGFYGYTF.

The J gene is TRBJ2-5, the V gene TRBV19; 12 bases are shared with TRBD1. Per germline, CDR1 LNHDA and CDR2 SQIVND (reference sequence). V was clipped by 5 bases and J by 5 bases; unmatched bases: 6. CDR3 length: 15 residues. CDR3 loop: CASSSGTGGLETQYF. CDR3 DNA: TGTGCCAGTAGTTCCGGGACAGGGGGCCTGGAGACCCAGTACTTC. The entire variable domain, with the rest obtained from reference TRBV19 and TRBJ2-5, is as follows: DGGITQSPKYLFRKEGQNVTLSCEQNLNHDAMYWYRQDPGQGLRLIYYSQIVNDFQKGDIAEGYSVSREKKESFPLTVTSAQKNPTAFYLCASSSGTGGLETQYFGPGTRLLVL.

The V and J genes are TRBV6-5 and TRBJ1-1; TRBD1 matches 8 bases. This CDR3 has 16 residues. The germline V gene has CDR1 MNHEY and CDR2 SVGAGI. V was pared by 2 bases and J by 4 bases, with 9 bases of the junction left unmatched. CDR3 amino acids: CASSYTGGQATTEAFF. Here the CDR3 DNA reads TGTGCCAGCAGTTACACCGGGGGACAGGCGACCACTGAAGCTTTCTTT.

This clone was recorded a few times. CDR3 loop: CASSPNRNSPLHF. DNA for the CDR3: TGTGCCAGCAGCCCTAACCGGAATTCACCCCTCCACTTT. The chain combines TRBV5-6 with TRBJ1-6; D call uncertain. Germline CDR1 and CDR2: SGHDT and YYEEEE. The CDR3 has 13 residues. The V end lost 4 bases, the J end lost 7 bases, and 9 bases lay between the germline ends.

This clone came up a few times. This chain uses TRBV7-2 with TRBJ1-2; D unclear. This CDR3 is built from 12 residues. From germline, CDR1 is SGHTA and CDR2 FQGNSA. V lost 5 bases and J 13 bases, leaving 17 bases between the germline ends. CDR3 sequence (DNA): TGTGCCAGCAGCCGAACACCGGGATCCCTCACCTTC. This gives the protein CASSRTPGSLTF.